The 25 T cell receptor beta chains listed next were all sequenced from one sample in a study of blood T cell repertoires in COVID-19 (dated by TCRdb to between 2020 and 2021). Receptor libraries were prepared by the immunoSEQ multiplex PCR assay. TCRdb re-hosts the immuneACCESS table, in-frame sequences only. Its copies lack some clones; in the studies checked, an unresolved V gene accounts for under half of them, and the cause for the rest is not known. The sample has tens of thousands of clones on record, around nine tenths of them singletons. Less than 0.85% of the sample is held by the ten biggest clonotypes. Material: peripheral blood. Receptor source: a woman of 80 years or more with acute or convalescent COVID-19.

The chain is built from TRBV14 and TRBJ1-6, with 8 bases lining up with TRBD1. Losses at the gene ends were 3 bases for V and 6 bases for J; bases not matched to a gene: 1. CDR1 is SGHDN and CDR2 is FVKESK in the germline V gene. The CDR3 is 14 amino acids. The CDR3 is CASSQGQVNSPLHF. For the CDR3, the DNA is TGTGCCAGCAGCCAGGGACAGGTTAATTCACCCCTCCACTTT.

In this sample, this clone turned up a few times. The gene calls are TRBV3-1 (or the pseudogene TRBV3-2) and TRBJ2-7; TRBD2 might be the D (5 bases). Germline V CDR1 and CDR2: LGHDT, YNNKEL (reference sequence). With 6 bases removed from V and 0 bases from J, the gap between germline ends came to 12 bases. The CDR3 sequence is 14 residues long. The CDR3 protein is CASRQRPSSYEQYF. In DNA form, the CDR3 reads TGTGCCAGCAGGCAGCGGCCTTCCTCCTACGAGCAGTACTTC.

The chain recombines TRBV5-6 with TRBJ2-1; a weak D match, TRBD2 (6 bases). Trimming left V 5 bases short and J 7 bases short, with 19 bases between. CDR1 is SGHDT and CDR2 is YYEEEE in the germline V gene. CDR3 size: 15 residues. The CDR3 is CASRSWQSRGNEQFF. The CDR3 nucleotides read TGTGCCAGCAGGTCGTGGCAGTCTCGGGGGAATGAGCAGTTCTTC.

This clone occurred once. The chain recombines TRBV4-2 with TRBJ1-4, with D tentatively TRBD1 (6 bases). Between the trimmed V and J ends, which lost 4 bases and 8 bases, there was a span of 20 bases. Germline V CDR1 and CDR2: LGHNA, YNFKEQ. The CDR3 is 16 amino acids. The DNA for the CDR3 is TGTGCCAGCAGCCCCCTGGGGGCTGAATCACGAGAAAAACTGTTTTTT. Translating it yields CASSPLGAESREKLFF.

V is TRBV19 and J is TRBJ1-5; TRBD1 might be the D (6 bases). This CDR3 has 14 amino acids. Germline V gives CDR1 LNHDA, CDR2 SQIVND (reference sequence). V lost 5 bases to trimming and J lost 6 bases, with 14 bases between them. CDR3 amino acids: CASSAPGAAQPQHF. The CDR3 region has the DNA TGTGCCAGTAGTGCCCCAGGGGCGGCTCAGCCCCAGCATTTT.

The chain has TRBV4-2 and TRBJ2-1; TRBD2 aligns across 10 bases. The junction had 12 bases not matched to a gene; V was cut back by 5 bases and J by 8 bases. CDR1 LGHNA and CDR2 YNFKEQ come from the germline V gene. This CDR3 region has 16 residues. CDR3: CASSNPGTSAEDEQFF. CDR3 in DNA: TGTGCCAGCAGCAACCCCGGGACTAGCGCTGAAGATGAGCAGTTCTTC.

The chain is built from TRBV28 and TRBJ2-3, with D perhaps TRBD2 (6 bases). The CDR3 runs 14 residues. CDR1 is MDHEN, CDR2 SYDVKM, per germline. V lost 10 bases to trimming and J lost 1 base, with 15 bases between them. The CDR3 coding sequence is TGTGCCACCCGAGGAGCGGGCGGCACAGATACGCAGTATTTT. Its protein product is CATRGAGGTDTQYF.

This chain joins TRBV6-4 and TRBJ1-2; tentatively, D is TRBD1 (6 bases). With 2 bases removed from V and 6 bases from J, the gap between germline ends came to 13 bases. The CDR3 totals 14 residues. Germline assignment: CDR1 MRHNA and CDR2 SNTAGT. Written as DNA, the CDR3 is TGTGCCAGCAGTGACGTAGCGGGGGCCAATGGCTACACCTTC. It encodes CASSDVAGANGYTF.

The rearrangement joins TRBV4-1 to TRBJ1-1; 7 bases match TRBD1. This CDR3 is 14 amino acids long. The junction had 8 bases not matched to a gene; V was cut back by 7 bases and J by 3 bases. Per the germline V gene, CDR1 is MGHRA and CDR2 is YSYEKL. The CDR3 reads CASTQGTVYTEAFF. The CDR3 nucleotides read TGCGCCAGCACCCAGGGGACAGTGTACACTGAAGCTTTCTTT.

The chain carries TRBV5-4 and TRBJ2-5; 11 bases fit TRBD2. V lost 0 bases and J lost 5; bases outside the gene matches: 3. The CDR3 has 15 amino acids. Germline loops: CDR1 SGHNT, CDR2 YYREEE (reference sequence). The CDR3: CASSLVAGGRETQYF. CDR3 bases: TGTGCCAGCAGCTTGGTAGCGGGGGGGAGGGAGACCCAGTACTTC.

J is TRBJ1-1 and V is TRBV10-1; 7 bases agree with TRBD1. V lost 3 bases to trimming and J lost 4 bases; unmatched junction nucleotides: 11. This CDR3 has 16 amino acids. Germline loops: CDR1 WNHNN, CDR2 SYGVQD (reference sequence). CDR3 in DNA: TGCGCCAGCAGTGATTACAGGGGCGCGGTAGGCACTGAAGCTTTCTTT. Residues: CASSDYRGAVGTEAFF.

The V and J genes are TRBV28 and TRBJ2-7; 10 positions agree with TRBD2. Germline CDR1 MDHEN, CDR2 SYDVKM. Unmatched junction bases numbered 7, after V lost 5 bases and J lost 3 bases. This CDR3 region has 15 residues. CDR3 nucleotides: TGTGCCAGCAGTCCTCCGGGACTAGCGCACTACGAGCAGTACTTC. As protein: CASSPPGLAHYEQYF. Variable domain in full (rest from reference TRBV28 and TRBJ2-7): DVKVTQSSRYLVKRTGEKVFLECVQDMDHENMFWYRQDPGLGLRLIYFSYDVKMKEKGDIPEGYSVSREKKERFSLILESASTNQTSMYLCASSPPGLAHYEQYFGPGTRLTVT.

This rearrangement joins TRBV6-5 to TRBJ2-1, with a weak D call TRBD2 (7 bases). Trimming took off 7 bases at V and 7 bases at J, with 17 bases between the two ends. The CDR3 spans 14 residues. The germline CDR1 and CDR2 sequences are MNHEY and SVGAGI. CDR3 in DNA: TGTGCCAGCAAGTTCATGGGGGGGCGAAATGAGCAGTTCTTC. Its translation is CASKFMGGRNEQFF.

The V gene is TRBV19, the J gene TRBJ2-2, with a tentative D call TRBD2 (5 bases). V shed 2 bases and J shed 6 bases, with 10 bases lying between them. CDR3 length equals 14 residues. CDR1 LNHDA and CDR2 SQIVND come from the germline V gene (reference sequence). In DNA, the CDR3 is TGTGCCAGTAGTATATCTAGCCTCGCCGGGGAGCTGTTTTTT. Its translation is CASSISSLAGELFF.

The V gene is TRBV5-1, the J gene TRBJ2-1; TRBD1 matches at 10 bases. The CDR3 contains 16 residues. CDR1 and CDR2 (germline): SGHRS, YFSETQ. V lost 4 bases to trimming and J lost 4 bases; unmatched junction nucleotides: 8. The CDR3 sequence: CASSLGDRGNYNEQFF. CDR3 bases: TGCGCCAGCAGCCTGGGGGACAGGGGAAATTACAATGAGCAGTTCTTC. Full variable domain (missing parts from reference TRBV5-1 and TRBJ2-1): KAGVTQTPRYLIKTRGQQVTLSCSPISGHRSVSWYQQTPGQGLQFLFEYFSETQRNKGNFPGRFSGRQFSNSRSEMNVSTLELGDSALYLCASSLGDRGNYNEQFFGPGTRLTVL.

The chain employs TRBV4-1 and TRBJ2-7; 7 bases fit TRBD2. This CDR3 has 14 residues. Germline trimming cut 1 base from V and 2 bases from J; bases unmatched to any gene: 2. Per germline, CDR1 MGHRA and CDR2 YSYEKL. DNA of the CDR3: TGCGCCAGCAGCCAAGCTAGCGGCACCTACGAGCAGTACTTC. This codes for CASSQASGTYEQYF.

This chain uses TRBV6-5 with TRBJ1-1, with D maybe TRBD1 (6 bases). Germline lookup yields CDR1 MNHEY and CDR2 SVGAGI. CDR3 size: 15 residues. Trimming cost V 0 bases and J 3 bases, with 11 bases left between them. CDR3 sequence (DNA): TGTGCCAGCAGTTACTCACAGGGTGGGTACACTGAAGCTTTCTTT. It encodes CASSYSQGGYTEAFF.

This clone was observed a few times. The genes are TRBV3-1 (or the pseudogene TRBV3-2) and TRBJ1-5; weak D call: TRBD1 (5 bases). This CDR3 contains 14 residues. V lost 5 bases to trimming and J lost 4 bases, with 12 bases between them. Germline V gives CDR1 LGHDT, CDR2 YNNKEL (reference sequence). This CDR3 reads CASSAGIRNQPQHF. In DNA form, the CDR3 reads TGTGCCAGCAGCGCAGGGATTCGAAATCAGCCCCAGCATTTT.

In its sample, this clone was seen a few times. The CDR3: CASSLLNSYEQYF. CDR3 bases: TGTGCCAGCAGTTTGCTCAACAGCTACGAGCAGTACTTC. The chain joins TRBV28 to TRBJ2-7, with D uncertain. CDR3 length: 13 amino acids. The V end lost 3 bases, the J end lost 3 bases, and 9 bases lay between the germline ends. Looked up from germline, CDR1 is MDHEN and CDR2 is SYDVKM.

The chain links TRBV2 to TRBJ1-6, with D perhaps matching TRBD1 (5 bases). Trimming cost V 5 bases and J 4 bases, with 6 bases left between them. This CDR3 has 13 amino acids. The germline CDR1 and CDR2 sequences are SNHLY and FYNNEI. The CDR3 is CASSPGYNSPLHF. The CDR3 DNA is TGTGCCAGCAGTCCAGGGTATAATTCACCCCTCCACTTT.

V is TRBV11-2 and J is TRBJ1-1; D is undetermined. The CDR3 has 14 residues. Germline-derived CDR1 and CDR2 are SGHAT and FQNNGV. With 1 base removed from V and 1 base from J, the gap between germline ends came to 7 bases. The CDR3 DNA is TGTGCCAGCAGCTTAGGTAATCGGAACACTGAAGCTTTCTTT. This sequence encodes CASSLGNRNTEAFF.

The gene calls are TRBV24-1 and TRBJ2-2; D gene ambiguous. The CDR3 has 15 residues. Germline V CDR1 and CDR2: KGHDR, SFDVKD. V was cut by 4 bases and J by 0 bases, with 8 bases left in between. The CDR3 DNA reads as TGTGCCACCAGTGAGAGCGTCTCGAACACCGGGGAGCTGTTTTTT. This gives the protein CATSESVSNTGELFF.

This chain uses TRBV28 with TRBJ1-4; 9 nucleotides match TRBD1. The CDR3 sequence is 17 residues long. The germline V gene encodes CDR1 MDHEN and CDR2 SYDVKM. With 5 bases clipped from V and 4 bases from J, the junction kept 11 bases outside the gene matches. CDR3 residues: CASSPPGQGRINEKLFF. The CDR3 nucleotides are TGTGCCAGCAGTCCGCCGGGACAGGGAAGGATTAATGAAAAACTGTTTTTT. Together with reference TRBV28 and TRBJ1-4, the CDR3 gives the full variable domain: DVKVTQSSRYLVKRTGEKVFLECVQDMDHENMFWYRQDPGLGLRLIYFSYDVKMKEKGDIPEGYSVSREKKERFSLILESASTNQTSMYLCASSPPGQGRINEKLFFGSGTQLSVL.

The CDR3 DNA sequence: TGTGCCAGCAGTGCGCGGACAGGGATAGGATATAGCAATCAGCCCCAGCATTTT. Amino acids: CASSARTGIGYSNQPQHF. V gene TRBV27 combines with J gene TRBJ1-5; 8 bases line up with TRBD1. Germline values: CDR1 MNHEY, CDR2 SMNVEV (reference sequence). J gave up 0 bases and V 5 bases, and 12 bases lay outside the gene matches. The length of the CDR3 is 18 residues.

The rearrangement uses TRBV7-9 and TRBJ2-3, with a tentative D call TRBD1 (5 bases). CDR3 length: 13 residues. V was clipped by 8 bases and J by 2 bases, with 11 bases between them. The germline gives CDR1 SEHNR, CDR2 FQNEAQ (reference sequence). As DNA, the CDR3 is TGTGCCAGCCTAGGGGTCCTCACAGATACGCAGTATTTT. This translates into CASLGVLTDTQYF. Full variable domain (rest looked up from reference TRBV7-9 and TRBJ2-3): DTGVSQNPRHKITKRGQNVTFRCDPISEHNRLYWYRQTLGQGPEFLTYFQNEAQLEKSRLLSDRFSAERPKGSFSTLEIQRTEQGDSAMYLCASLGVLTDTQYFGPGTRLTVL.